This T cell receptor (beta chain) was obtained from a study of T cell responses to AZD1222 COVID-19 vaccine. Whole-study results and caveats: Females made up more of the donors, who were largely white British, and clonal diversity may have come out too low. Vaccine-associated CD4 TCRs ranged over spike, dominating at 160-218 and 743-854. Receipt of two AZD1222 doses was followed by a rise in Spike-specific TCR breadth and depth.

Measured with immunoSEQ multiplex PCR; TCRdb has only the in-frame clones, and not every one. The data contain tens of thousands of clones, nearly 90% of them seen just once; the ten biggest clones take up over 7.5%. With respect to this clone: Antigen unknown.

CDR1 and CDR2 from the germline V gene are SGHVS and FNYEAQ. The CDR3 length is 17 residues. Trimming cost V 1 base and J 7 bases; bases outside gene matches: 12. Sequencing used peripheral blood, obtained on day 0 of AZD1222 vaccination. The rearrangement uses TRBV7-6 and TRBJ1-4; 7 bases fit TRBD1. The receptor comes from an adult in good health. CDR3 loop: CASSLVVGQHQGEKLFF. The CDR3 DNA reads TGTGCCAGCAGCTTAGTAGTGGGACAGCACCAGGGTGAAAAACTGTTTTTT.